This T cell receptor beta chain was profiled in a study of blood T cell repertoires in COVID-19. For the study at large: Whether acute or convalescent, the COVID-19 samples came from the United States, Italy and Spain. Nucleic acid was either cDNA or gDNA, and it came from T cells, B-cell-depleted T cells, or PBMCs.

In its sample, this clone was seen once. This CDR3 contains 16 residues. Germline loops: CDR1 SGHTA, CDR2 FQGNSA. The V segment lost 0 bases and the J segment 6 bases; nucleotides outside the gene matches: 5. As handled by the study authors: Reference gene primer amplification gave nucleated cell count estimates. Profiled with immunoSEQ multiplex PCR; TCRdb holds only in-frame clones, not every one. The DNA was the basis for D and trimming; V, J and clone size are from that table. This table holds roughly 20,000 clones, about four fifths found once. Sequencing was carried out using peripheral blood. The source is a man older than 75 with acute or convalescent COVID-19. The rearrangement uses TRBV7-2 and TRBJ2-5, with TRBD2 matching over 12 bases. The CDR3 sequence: CASSLASSGGAQTQYF. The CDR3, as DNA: TGTGCCAGCAGCTTAGCTTCTAGCGGGGGGGCCCAGACCCAGTACTTC.